A single sample gave rise to the 15 T cell receptor beta chains below, sequenced in a study of blood T cell repertoires in COVID-19 (dated by TCRdb to 2018 to 2021). Library method: the immunoSEQ multiplex PCR assay. The immuneACCESS repertoire file appears here via TCRdb, limited to in-frame rearrangements. These files lack a portion of the clones; in checked studies, under half of the deficit traces to unresolved V genes, and the cause of the others is not known. The sample has just under 85,000 clones on record, more than 75% of them singletons. Together, the top ten hold 8% of the sample. The sequenced sample was peripheral blood. These receptors were obtained from a man aged 80 or over with active or convalescent COVID-19.

This clone appeared a single time. The V gene is TRBV7-9, the J gene TRBJ2-5, with D possibly TRBD2 on 6 matching bases. CDR1 and CDR2 from the germline V gene are SEHNR and FQNEAQ (reference sequence). The V end lost 1 base, the J end lost 5 bases, and 14 bases lay between the germline ends. This CDR3 region has 15 residues. The CDR3 protein is CASSLGGAIGETQYF. The CDR3 region has the DNA TGTGCCAGCAGCTTAGGCGGGGCGATCGGGGAGACCCAGTACTTC.

The V and J genes are TRBV7-9 and TRBJ2-5; 7 bases fit TRBD2. Germline V gives CDR1 SEHNR, CDR2 FQNEAQ (reference sequence). The V gene end was trimmed by 5 bases and the J gene end by 1 base; junction bases not matched to a gene: 7. There are 15 residues in the CDR3. CDR3 DNA sequence: TGTGCCAGCAGCCTGGGAGCTAGCGGCCAAGAGACCCAGTACTTC. Amino acids: CASSLGASGQETQYF.

This clone was detected only a few times. The rearrangement links TRBV3-1 (or the pseudogene TRBV3-2) to TRBJ2-5; D gene unclear. V shed 2 bases and J shed 3 bases, with 10 bases lying between them. This CDR3 has 14 residues. Germline CDR1 and CDR2: LGHDT and YNNKEL (reference sequence). This CDR3 is CASSQLNSKETQYF. The CDR3 region has the DNA TGTGCCAGCAGCCAACTCAACAGCAAAGAGACCCAGTACTTC.

This clone was counted once. This sequence joins TRBV5-1 and TRBJ2-3; a possible D gene is TRBD1 (5 bases). Germline V gene lookup returns CDR1 SGHRS and CDR2 YFSETQ. V was clipped by 0 bases and J by 4 bases, with 9 bases between them. This CDR3 contains 14 residues. The DNA of the CDR3 is TGCGCCAGCAGCTTGGGACAGCACCCAGATACGCAGTATTTT. Its translation is CASSLGQHPDTQYF.

The CDR3 protein is CASSTHRAQPQHF. In nucleotides, the CDR3 is TGTGCCAGTAGTACACACAGGGCTCAGCCCCAGCATTTT. V usage is TRBV19 and J usage is TRBJ1-5; a possible D gene is TRBD1 (6 bases). Germline V gene sequence: CDR1 LNHDA, CDR2 SQIVND (reference sequence). Trimming removed 4 bases from V and 6 bases from J, with 10 bases in between. The CDR3 runs 13 residues.

V gene TRBV9 combines with J gene TRBJ2-1; 11 bases line up with TRBD2. Germline V lookup: CDR1 SGDLS, CDR2 YYNGEE. V lost 1 base and J lost 13; bases outside the gene matches: 7. The CDR3 consists of 14 residues. CDR3 nucleotide sequence: TGTGCCAGCAGCGTACAAACTAGCGGGGGCCCCCAGTTCTTC. This codes for CASSVQTSGGPQFF.

The chain couples TRBV3-1 (or the pseudogene TRBV3-2) to TRBJ2-5, with 12 bases fitting TRBD2. The length of the CDR3 is 16 residues. Per germline, CDR1 LGHDT and CDR2 YNNKEL (reference sequence). Trimming took 2 bases from V and 5 from J; bases not matched to a gene: 6. CDR3 nucleotide sequence: TGTGCCAGCAGCCAATACCCGACTAGCGGGAGCGAGACCCAGTACTTC. This sequence encodes CASSQYPTSGSETQYF.

This clone is a singleton in its sample. The chain uses TRBV6-5 and TRBJ1-2; 8 positions match TRBD1. Germline CDR1 and CDR2: MNHEY and SVGAGI. The V segment lost 6 bases and the J segment 8 bases; nucleotides outside the gene matches: 8. The CDR3 is 13 residues long. This CDR3 reads CASSADRDRGYTF. The CDR3 DNA reads as TGTGCCAGCAGCGCCGACCGGGACAGGGGCTACACCTTC.

The chain is built from TRBV11-3 and TRBJ2-1; D perhaps matches TRBD1 (5 bases). The CDR3 consists of 17 residues. V was trimmed by 3 bases and J by 7 bases, leaving 22 bases between them. Germline CDR1 SGHNT, CDR2 YENEEA. CDR3 bases: TGTGCCAGCAGCTTCTCCACGGTCAGGGAACGGAAAAATGAGCAGTTCTTC. This codes for CASSFSTVRERKNEQFF.

The chain combines TRBV27 with TRBJ2-5; 12 positions match TRBD2. CDR3 length: 15 amino acids. Germline V lookup: CDR1 MNHEY, CDR2 SMNVEV (reference sequence). With V trimmed by 6 bases and J by 5 bases, 7 bases remained unmatched. Here the CDR3 DNA reads TGTGCCAGCAGATCTAGCGGGGGGGCCATTGAGACCCAGTACTTC. It is translated as CASRSSGGAIETQYF.

The chain joins TRBV29-1 to TRBJ2-4; the D is unclear. With 6 bases removed from V and 0 bases from J, the gap between germline ends came to 12 bases. The CDR3 loop spans 14 amino acids. CDR1 is SQVTM and CDR2 is ANQGSEA in the germline V gene. The CDR3 DNA is TGCAGCGTCGAATCCCCAGTAGCCAAAAACATTCAGTACTTC. Its translation is CSVESPVAKNIQYF.

This CDR3 is CASSSPFSGGTYNEQFF. CDR3 bases: TGCGCCAGCAGCTCCCCTTTTAGCGGGGGGACCTACAATGAGCAGTTCTTC. The gene calls are TRBV5-1 and TRBJ2-1; 10 bases are a match to TRBD2. This CDR3 is 17 amino acids long. V was pared by 3 bases and J by 2 bases, with 8 bases of the junction left unmatched. In germline, CDR1 is SGHRS, CDR2 YFSETQ.

The chain links TRBV6-1 to TRBJ2-3; D is possibly TRBD1 (7 bases). CDR3 size: 16 residues. Between the trimmed V and J ends, which lost 2 bases and 1 base, there was a span of 13 bases. Germline loops: CDR1 MNHNS, CDR2 SASEGT. The CDR3 sequence: CASSEQGGAGTDTQYF. CDR3 bases: TGTGCCAGCAGTGAACAGGGGGGCGCAGGCACAGATACGCAGTATTTT.

Notes on this clone: One junction end disagrees with the germline gene, perhaps due to a read error. The rearrangement links TRBV28 to TRBJ1-2; TRBD1 agrees at 7 bases. The CDR3 consists of 11 residues. The germline V gene has CDR1 MDHEN and CDR2 SYDVKM. The CDR3 loop is CASRADRWPKF. The CDR3 nucleotides read TGTGCCAGCAGAGCGGACAGGTGGCCCAAGTTC.

The V and J genes are TRBV5-1 and TRBJ2-1; 10 nucleotides match TRBD2. The CDR3 is 17 residues long. V trimming: 2 bases; J trimming: 3 bases; junction bases outside the gene matches: 8. Per germline, CDR1 SGHRS and CDR2 YFSETQ. The CDR3 sequence: CASSLNLGTSDYNEQFF. The CDR3 nucleotides are TGCGCCAGCAGCTTAAATCTGGGGACTAGCGACTACAATGAGCAGTTCTTC.